This is a list of T cell receptor beta chains from one sample in a study of response to subunit inactivated influenza vaccine. TCRdb passed the RT-PCR reads through MiXCR, listing each CDR3 protein once. Among 500,000 to 600,000 distinct CDR3 sequences listed, approximately 7.1% were seen once. The sequencing used PBMCs from blood, collected approximately 25 months after vaccination. The receptor source for this set is a man in his fifties or sixties who received an inactivated influenza vaccine. Each CDR3 is given without its conserved first and last residue.

V	CDR3
TRBV3-1	ASSQQRTASKEQY
TRBV6-1	ASSEFLQPLRADTQY
TRBV10-3	ATAQGARRNTEAF
TRBV4-1	ASSQVHSETQY
TRBV7-2	ASSSKAGDTQY
TRBV5-1	ASSFQASERLF
TRBV5-1	ASSFVGSSNTGELF
TRBV5-1	ASSLGPGDLPLH
TRBV28	ASSLWGQIGYEQY
TRBV12-3/TRBV12-4	ASSKQGTGANVLT
TRBV6-1	ASSGRQGRDQPQH
TRBV20-1	SARPRGIGNTIY
TRBV20-1	SAREVRDSYEQY
TRBV5-6	ASSWDRDISGGYT
TRBV4-1	ASSRAGVGTQY
TRBV24-1	ATSDSMQNYGYT
TRBV19	ASRVGSGANVLT
TRBV15	ATSGTGGYGYT
TRBV20-1	SASPGGSGNTIY
TRBV3-1	ASRLTEGRETQY
TRBV27	ASRAQGASTEAF
TRBV6-1	ASSEVAGPGQPQH
TRBV6-5	ASSYLSGVGMDTQY
TRBV20-1	SAHVTGPYGFT
TRBV12-3/TRBV12-4	ASSFNSQSYEQY
TRBV3-1	ASSPTGGTTEAF
TRBV12-3/TRBV12-4	ASKSGRQNSPLH
TRBV14	ASSGQENSPLH
TRBV4-2	ASSQDLLTGSQETQY
TRBV20-1	SARKSEDTSYEQY
TRBV29-1	SVASGTSTDTQY
TRBV7-9	ASLSGGAPAYYNEQF
TRBV20-1	SARELTGSSPLH